This TCR beta chain was profiled in a study of blood T cell repertoires in COVID-19. The overall study: Sites across the United States, Italy and Spain contributed samples from acute and convalescent COVID-19.

Sequencing was performed with immunoSEQ multiplex PCR; in TCRdb, only in-frame clones are kept and a portion is missing. The sample records around 300,000 clones, 89% being singletons. The V gene's germline CDR1 is SGHTA and CDR2 FQGNSA. Trimming removed 6 bases from V and 4 bases from J, with 15 bases in between. CDR3 size: 14 residues. V usage is TRBV7-2 and J usage is TRBJ2-5, with D possibly matching TRBD2 (6 bases). The sequence was obtained from a woman in her thirties or forties who had recovered from COVID-19. The sequenced sample was peripheral blood. The CDR3 here is CASSRRDSGETQYF. In nucleotides, the CDR3 is TGTGCCAGCAGTCGCCGGGACTCTGGAGAGACCCAGTACTTC.